A single sample is the source of the 10 T cell receptor beta chains below, sequenced in a study of Tregs in tolerant kidney transplant recipients. Some clones are missing from TCRdb's copy, which holds only in-frame ones; the method was immunoSEQ multiplex PCR. The table lists approximately 93,000 clones, 80% to 95% of them singletons. The sample here was CD4+ T cells from blood, taken before the transplant. Receptors were obtained from a human donor who received a combined kidney and bone marrow transplant.

The chain employs TRBV7-3 and TRBJ2-5, with D possibly being TRBD2 (6 bases). V was clipped by 5 bases and J by 4 bases, with 17 bases between them. Germline CDR1 and CDR2: SGHTA and FQGTGA. This CDR3 has 15 amino acids. The CDR3 nucleotides are TGTGCCAGCAGCCGTCAGGGCGGGATGGGAGAGACCCAGTACTTC. This encodes CASSRQGGMGETQYF. Variable domain in full (rest from reference TRBV7-3 and TRBJ2-5): GAGVSQTPSNKVTEKGKYVELRCDPISGHTALYWYRQSLGQGPEFLIYFQGTGAADDSGLPNDRFFAVRPEGSVSTLKIQRTERGDSAVYLCASSRQGGMGETQYFGPGTRLLVL.

In DNA, the CDR3 is TGCGCCAGCAGCGCTGCGGTCGCAGATACGCAGTATTTT. It translates to CASSAAVADTQYF. The chain couples TRBV5-1 to TRBJ2-3; D not resolved. The germline V and J ends were trimmed by 4 bases and 4 bases, with 10 bases remaining between them. The germline CDR1 and CDR2 sequences are SGHRS and YFSETQ. The CDR3 is 13 residues long. Complete variable domain (other parts from reference TRBV5-1 and TRBJ2-3): KAGVTQTPRYLIKTRGQQVTLSCSPISGHRSVSWYQQTPGQGLQFLFEYFSETQRNKGNFPGRFSGRQFSNSRSEMNVSTLELGDSALYLCASSAAVADTQYFGPGTRLTVL.

The chain employs TRBV11-3 and TRBJ2-5, with TRBD2 matching over 8 bases. The germline gives CDR1 SGHNT, CDR2 YENEEA. This CDR3 contains 15 residues. With 3 bases clipped from V and 5 bases from J, the junction kept 8 bases outside the gene matches. CDR3 sequence reads: CASSFSGEERETQYF. Here the CDR3 DNA reads TGTGCCAGCAGCTTTAGCGGGGAGGAACGGGAGACCCAGTACTTC. The full variable domain, completed using reference TRBV11-3 and TRBJ2-5, is EAGVVQSPRYKIIEKKQPVAFWCNPISGHNTLYWYLQNLGQGPELLIRYENEEAVDDSQLPKDRFSAERLKGVDSTLKIQPAELGDSAVYLCASSFSGEERETQYFGPGTRLLVL.

The chain combines TRBV4-2 with TRBJ2-5; 7 nucleotides agree with TRBD2. V shed 5 bases and J 4 bases; nucleotides not matched to a gene: 16. The CDR3 totals 17 residues. Germline V gene sequence: CDR1 LGHNA, CDR2 YNFKEQ. CDR3 DNA: TGTGCCAGCAGCTCCCGCCTGGGGGGGGGTTTGCCAGAGACCCAGTACTTC. This encodes CASSSRLGGGLPETQYF.

This chain links TRBV2 with TRBJ2-7, with D possibly TRBD1 on 6 matching bases. The germline V gene has CDR1 SNHLY and CDR2 FYNNEI. Trimming removed 6 bases from V and 3 bases from J, with 9 bases in between. The CDR3 has 12 amino acids. DNA for the CDR3: TGTGCCAGCAGCCGGGACAACTACGAGCAGTACTTC. Protein: CASSRDNYEQYF. The full variable domain, rest sourced from reference TRBV2 and TRBJ2-7, is EPEVTQTPSHQVTQMGQEVILRCVPISNHLYFYWYRQILGQKVEFLVSFYNNEISEKSEIFDDQFSVERPDGSNFTLKIRSTKLEDSAMYFCASSRDNYEQYFGPGTRLTVT.

This rearrangement joins TRBV28 to TRBJ2-5; D unresolved. The CDR3 spans 14 residues. The V and J ends lost 3 bases and 3 bases respectively, with 11 bases between them. From germline, CDR1 is MDHEN and CDR2 SYDVKM. CDR3 sequence reads: CASSFSRLEETQYF. In nucleotides, the CDR3 is TGTGCCAGCAGTTTCTCCCGACTGGAAGAGACCCAGTACTTC.

V gene TRBV27 combines with J gene TRBJ2-3, with TRBD2 matching over 9 bases. The CDR3 has 14 amino acids. Germline loops: CDR1 MNHEY, CDR2 SMNVEV (reference sequence). Trimming at V came to 2 bases and at J to 6 bases, leaving 3 bases not matched to a gene. This CDR3 reads CASSLLSGGDTQYF. DNA of the CDR3: TGTGCCAGCAGTTTACTAAGCGGGGGGGATACGCAGTATTTT.

The genes are TRBV7-8 and TRBJ2-7, with 9 bases lining up with TRBD2. The ends lost 5 bases at V and 2 bases at J; junction bases unmatched: 10. The CDR3 is 16 residues long. Germline V CDR1 and CDR2: SGHVS, FQNEAQ. The CDR3, as DNA: TGTGCCAGCAGCACACGGCGGGAGGGGGCCACCTACGAGCAGTACTTC. This gives the protein CASSTRREGATYEQYF.

The chain is built from TRBV6-1 and TRBJ2-1; 11 nucleotides agree with TRBD1. The CDR3 is made up of 15 amino acids. Germline lookup yields CDR1 MNHNS and CDR2 SASEGT. V was clipped by 6 bases and J by 1 base; unmatched bases: 2. CDR3 sequence reads: CASRRDRGSYNEQFF. The CDR3 DNA reads as TGTGCCAGCAGGAGGGACAGGGGGTCCTACAATGAGCAGTTCTTC.

The rearrangement links TRBV5-4 to TRBJ2-7, with 8 bases aligning to TRBD2. Germline CDR1 SGHNT, CDR2 YYREEE (reference sequence). There are 13 residues in the CDR3. Trimming removed 5 bases from V and 6 bases from J; junction bases left unmatched: 7. CDR3 protein: CASRRAGVSEQYF. DNA for the CDR3: TGTGCCAGCAGACGAGCGGGAGTAAGCGAGCAGTACTTC. The full variable domain, its missing parts supplied by reference TRBV5-4 and TRBJ2-7, is ETGVTQSPTHLIKTRGQQVTLRCSSQSGHNTVSWYQQALGQGPQFIFQYYREEENGRGNFPPRFSGLQFPNYSSELNVNALELDDSALYLCASRRAGVSEQYFGPGTRLTVT.